This TCR beta chain was observed in a study of blood T cells in healthy people across ages. Background on the study: Per two T cells, about one barcoded beta molecule was captured through template switching.

Details on this clonotype: Its antigen remains unknown.

Study-level results: With naive T cell percentage, TCR beta diversity showed a strong correlation. In long-lived donors, naive CD4+ cell counts and diversity exceeded those of aged donors.

A sample-barcoded 5' primer and a J-beta primer mix were used in a second PCR of roughly 7 to 12 cycles. One entry per CDR3 protein, called by TCRdb with MiXCR from the 5' RACE reads. The sample records some 1.6 million distinct CDR3 sequences, about 32% being singletons. The CDR3 spans 17 residues. Germline V gene sequence: CDR1 SGHRS, CDR2 YFSETQ. After removal of 0 bases from V and 5 bases from J, the junction contained 10 bases not matched to a gene. Sequencing was performed on blood. The source of this sequence is a woman aged 25-40 years in good health. The genes are TRBV5-1 and TRBJ2-1, with 8 nucleotides matching TRBD2. The CDR3 loop reads CASSLDQPGLGHNEQFF. DNA of the CDR3: TGCGCCAGCAGCTTGGATCAACCGGGACTAGGCCACAATGAGCAGTTCTTC. Full variable domain (rest looked up from reference TRBV5-1 and TRBJ2-1): KAGVTQTPRYLIKTRGQQVTLSCSPISGHRSVSWYQQTPGQGLQFLFEYFSETQRNKGNFPGRFSGRQFSNSRSEMNVSTLELGDSALYLCASSLDQPGLGHNEQFFGPGTRLTVL.